The TCR beta chain described here comes from a study of T cells in Graves' hyperthyroidism and ophthalmopathy. This clonotype was observed a few times. Amplified regions were TCR beta CDR3 sequences from RNA transcripts. The TCR CDR3 first-round RT-PCR relied on the HTBI primer set. TCRdb re-called the multiplex PCR reads with MiXCR, one entry per CDR3 protein. In the table there are 600,000 to 800,000 distinct CDR3 sequences, under 45% of which are singletons. Between the trimmed V and J ends, which lost 10 bases and 0 bases, there was a span of 12 bases. Germline V CDR1 and CDR2: MNHEY, SVGAGI. The CDR3 covers 13 residues.

The V call is TRBV6-5, the J call TRBJ1-1; D unresolved. This TCR was recovered from a woman between 35 and 50 years old with Graves' hyperthyroidism. Sequenced sample: blood. CDR3 sequence: CATIDVLNTEAFF. As DNA, the CDR3 is TGTGCCACGATTGACGTGCTGAACACTGAAGCTTTCTTT.